These T cell receptor beta chains were read from a single sample in a study of T cell clonotyping in hematopoietic cell transplantation. Sequencing was performed with immunoSEQ multiplex PCR; in TCRdb, only in-frame clones are kept and a portion is missing. This table holds some 11,000 clones, roughly 90% found once. Sequencing used peripheral blood mononuclear cells, obtained before stem cell transplant. The receptors were sampled from a woman aged 40 to 50 with acute myeloid leukemia. Some clones in this sample may be carry-over from other donors' samples. CDR3s include the opening cysteine and the closing phenylalanine or tryptophan. Fields, in order: clone size, V gene, D gene, J gene, CDR3 DNA, CDR3 protein. The D gene is left open where the match is weak. Clone size is given for some rows only: seen once, a few or many times, or a class if the clone is expanded.

>-|TRBV7-8|-|TRBJ2-4
TGTGCCAGCAGCCGCTTAAGGGTGGAGGTCAAAAACATTCAGTACTTC
CASSRLRVEVKNIQYF
>-|TRBV2|TRBD1|TRBJ2-7
TGTGCCAGCAGTGTGGACAGGGGGAGCTACGAGCAGTACTTC
CASSVDRGSYEQYF
>-|TRBV5-1|-|TRBJ2-2
TGCGCCAGCAGCCGGGACACCGGGGAGCTGTTTTTT
CASSRDTGELFF
>-|TRBV7-2|TRBD1|TRBJ2-3
TGTGCCAGCAGCTTTGACGGGACAGTAAGCACAGATACGCAGTATTTT
CASSFDGTVSTDTQYF
>-|TRBV7-2|-|TRBJ2-3
TGTGCCAGCAGCTCCACCGTGTTGAATACGCAGTATTTT
CASSSTVLNTQYF
>-|TRBV7-6|-|TRBJ2-3
TGTGCCAGCAGCTTAAGCGGCAACACAGATACGCAGTATTTT
CASSLSGNTDTQYF
>-|TRBV6-5|-|TRBJ1-5
TGTGCCAGCAGCAACGGCAGGGATCAGCCCCAGCATTTT
CASSNGRDQPQHF
>-|TRBV7-9|TRBD1|TRBJ1-2
TGTGCCAGCAGCTTAGCGCCGGGACAGGGTGGCTATGGCTACACCTTC
CASSLAPGQGGYGYTF
>-|TRBV7-9|TRBD1|TRBJ2-2
TGTGCCAGCAGCTTAGCGGCCGGGACAGGGAACACCGGGGAGCTGTTTTTT
CASSLAAGTGNTGELFF
>once|TRBV27|TRBD2|TRBJ2-7
TGTGCCAGCAGTAAGGGACTAGCGGGAGGGCTGTACGAGCAGTACTTC
CASSKGLAGGLYEQYF
>-|TRBV5-1|TRBD1|TRBJ2-5
TGCGCCAGCAGCTCACAGGGGGACAGGGAAGAGACCCAGTACTTC
CASSSQGDREETQYF
>once|TRBV5-1|TRBD1|TRBJ1-1
TGCGCCAGCAGCTGGACAGGGCCGGCGGACACTGAAGCTTTCTTT
CASSWTGPADTEAFF
>-|TRBV27|-|TRBJ2-3
TGTGCCAGCAGTGTAAACTTCGGTGTCAGCACAGATACGCAGTATTTT
CASSVNFGVSTDTQYF
>once|TRBV5-6|-|TRBJ2-1
TGTGCCAGCAGCGCCGGCTGGGGTGAGCAGTTCTTC
CASSAGWGEQFF
>-|TRBV6-4|-|TRBJ2-2
TGTGCCAGCAGCAGCGGGCGGAACACCGGGGAGCTGTTTTTT
CASSSGRNTGELFF
>-|TRBV5-4|TRBD2|TRBJ2-5
TGTGCCAGCAGCTTGTCTCCGGGAGGAGTGGAGACCCAGTACTTC
CASSLSPGGVETQYF
>few|TRBV7-9|-|TRBJ2-1
TGTGCCAGCAGCTTAGCTGGAGGGGGCGATATCTATGAGCAGTTCTTC
CASSLAGGGDIYEQFF
>-|TRBV2|TRBD1|TRBJ1-3
TGTGCCAGCAGTGTGCGGACAGGGAGCCCTGGAAACACCATATATTTT
CASSVRTGSPGNTIYF
>-|TRBV23-1|TRBD2|TRBJ2-1
TGCGCCAGCAGTCAAAGGCCTAGCGGCAGAGATAGTGAGCAGTTCTTC
CASSQRPSGRDSEQFF
>-|TRBV11-2|TRBD1|TRBJ2-1
TGTGCCAGCAGCTTGGGACAGGGGTGGAATGAGCAGTTCTTC
CASSLGQGWNEQFF
>once|TRBV5-1|TRBD1|TRBJ1-5
TGCGCCAGCAGCTCGACAGGGGGCGCAACTCAGCCCCAGCATTTT
CASSSTGGATQPQHF
>-|TRBV27|-|TRBJ1-1
TGTGCCAGCAGTTTTGGCCATACGAGGCAGCAGACTGAAGCTTTCTTT
CASSFGHTRQQTEAFF
>-|TRBV14|-|TRBJ2-7
TGTGCCAGCAGTCCGGATTCCTGGCGGCAGTACTTC
CASSPDSWRQYF
>-|TRBV5-6|TRBD2|TRBJ2-7
TGTGCCAGCAGCCTCTGGACTAGTAGTTACGAGCAGTACTTC
CASSLWTSSYEQYF
>-|TRBV4-2|TRBD1|TRBJ2-7
TGTGCCAGCAGCTCAACAGGGGGGACCTACGAGCAGTACTTC
CASSSTGGTYEQYF
>-|TRBV11-2|TRBD2|TRBJ2-7
TGTGCCAGCCACGAGATGGGGCGGCGGGGGTACGAGCAGTACTTC
CASHEMGRRGYEQYF
>-|TRBV11-2|-|TRBJ2-1
TGTGCCAGCAGCTCCGGTCCGGGGACCAATGAGCAGTTCTTC
CASSSGPGTNEQFF
>-|TRBV30|TRBD2|TRBJ2-3
TGTGCCTCAGACCTAGCGGGAGGGCCCCATTATACGCAGTATTTT
CASDLAGGPHYTQYF
>-|TRBV7-9|-|TRBJ2-6
TGTGCCAGCAGCGACCCGATTAAACGTGAGAGGGCCAACGTCCTGACTTTC
CASSDPIKRERANVLTF
>-|TRBV19|TRBD1|TRBJ1-1
TGTGCCAGTAGTAGCCGGACAGGGATGATGAACACTGAAGCTTTCTTT
CASSSRTGMMNTEAFF
>once|TRBV18|TRBD1|TRBJ1-1
TGTGCCAGCTCACCAGGGACAGCCGAAGCTTTCTTT
CASSPGTAEAFF
>-|TRBV29-1|-|TRBJ2-7
TGCAGCGTTGAAGAGATGGGAACCAGGGAGCAGTACTTC
CSVEEMGTREQYF
>-|TRBV27|-|TRBJ1-3
TGTGCCAGCAGCCTCGGCAGTCTTAGCTCTGGAAACACCATATATTTT
CASSLGSLSSGNTIYF
>-|TRBV2|TRBD2|TRBJ2-1
TGTGCCAGCAGTATTTATAGCGGGAGGGACAATGAGCAGTTCTTC
CASSIYSGRDNEQFF
>-|TRBV4-1|-|TRBJ2-7
TGCGCCAGCAGCCAAGATGGATTCGAGCAGTACTTC
CASSQDGFEQYF
>-|TRBV27|-|TRBJ1-5
TGTGCCAGCAGGAGGGAAAGCAATCAGCCCCAGCATTTT
CASRRESNQPQHF
>-|TRBV5-1|-|TRBJ2-2
TGCGCCAGCAGCTGGGACACCGGGGAGCTGTTTTTT
CASSWDTGELFF
>-|TRBV29-1|TRBD1|TRBJ1-2
TGCAGCGTGACCCGGACAGGGGACTACACCTTC
CSVTRTGDYTF
>once|TRBV7-6|-|TRBJ2-7
TGTGCCAGCGCGGCAGTGGGTCTCGAGCAGTACTTC
CASAAVGLEQYF
>-|TRBV5-8|-|TRBJ2-2
TGTGCCAGCACCAGACAGGATGTGGGGAAAAACACCGGGGAGCTGTTTTTT
CASTRQDVGKNTGELFF
>-|TRBV13|-|TRBJ2-7
TGTGCCAGCAGCTTGAGGACTTTTGGCGGGCAGTACTTC
CASSLRTFGGQYF
>-|TRBV29-1|TRBD1|TRBJ2-7
TGCAGCGTTGAAGGCGGCCCGGGACAGGGAATTTACGAGCAGTACTTC
CSVEGGPGQGIYEQYF
>-|TRBV4-1|-|TRBJ2-7
TGCGCCAGCAGCCAAGGGGGTCCCTACGAGCAGTACTTC
CASSQGGPYEQYF
>-|TRBV5-1|TRBD1|TRBJ2-7
TGCGCCAGCAGCTCACAGGGGGCTCACCCCTACGAGCAGTACTTC
CASSSQGAHPYEQYF
>once|TRBV10-2|-|TRBJ1-2
TGCGCCAGCAGTGACCCCGCCGTAGGCTATGGCTACACCTTC
CASSDPAVGYGYTF
>-|TRBV13|TRBD1|TRBJ1-4
TGTGCCAGCAGCGGTCCCGGACAGGGAGAAAAACTGTTTTTT
CASSGPGQGEKLFF
>-|TRBV5-1|-|TRBJ2-3
TGCGCCAGCAGGGGAGGTTCAGATACGCAGTATTTT
CASRGGSDTQYF
>-|TRBV27|-|TRBJ1-1
TGTGCCAGCAGTTTTCAGTTCCAGAACACTGAAGCTTTCTTT
CASSFQFQNTEAFF
>-|TRBV29-1|TRBD1|TRBJ2-5
TGCAGCGTTGCCGGGACAGGAGAGACCCAGTACTTC
CSVAGTGETQYF
>-|TRBV29-1|-|TRBJ1-4
TGCAGCGTGGTTGCTTCTTCGAATGAAAAACTGTTTTTT
CSVVASSNEKLFF
>once|TRBV5-4|-|TRBJ2-1
TGTGCCAGCAGCTTGGCCGCCCAAAATGAGCAGTTCTTC
CASSLAAQNEQFF
>-|TRBV10-3|TRBD1|TRBJ1-1
TGTGCCACAACCGGGACAGAGAACACTGAAGCTTTCTTT
CATTGTENTEAFF
>-|TRBV10-2|TRBD2|TRBJ2-7
TGCGCCTGCTTACCTAGCGGGTCTGCCTACGAGCAGTACTTC
CACLPSGSAYEQYF
>-|TRBV5-6|-|TRBJ2-7
TGTGCCAGCAGCTTGGACAGGTACGAGCAGTACTTC
CASSLDRYEQYF
>-|TRBV19|-|TRBJ2-7
TGTGCCAGTAGTTCGAGGGGGGGACAGAGCCGCTACGAGCAGTACTTC
CASSSRGGQSRYEQYF
>-|TRBV5-6|TRBD1|TRBJ1-5
TGTGCCAGCAGCTTGGCCAAGGGGGCGGGCAATCAGCCCCAGCATTTT
CASSLAKGAGNQPQHF
>-|TRBV5-8|-|TRBJ2-3
TGTGCCAGCAGCTTGGATCCGCGGGAAGGCACAGATACGCAGTATTTT
CASSLDPREGTDTQYF
>-|TRBV29-1|-|TRBJ1-5
TGCAGCGTTATATTCAAGAGCAATCAGCCCCAGCATTTT
CSVIFKSNQPQHF
>-|TRBV30|-|TRBJ1-1
TGTGCCTGGACGACGAACACTGAAGCTTTCTTT
CAWTTNTEAFF
>-|TRBV9|TRBD2|TRBJ2-3
TGTGCCAGCAGCGTAGTAGGTAGCGGGAGTGCAGTGGGCACAGATACGCAGTATTTT
CASSVVGSGSAVGTDTQYF